These T cell receptor beta chains were read from a single sample in a study of T cells after posttransplantation cyclophosphamide. Generated by immunoSEQ multiplex PCR, the TCRdb table keeps only in-frame clones and is missing some. The sample has about 19,000 clones; around 90% are singletons. Source: PBMCs, taken after allogeneic stem cell transplant with posttransplant cyclophosphamide. All receptors come from a female patient in her thirties or forties who received an allogeneic stem cell transplant from a related donor, was CMV-positive, and had no GVHD. Some T cells may be graft donor cells. Both conserved end residues are trimmed from each CDR3. Size is omitted from some rows. Given values are once, few, many or a class for expanded clones.

>TRBV4-1|TRBJ1-1|few
ASSQDWDRLNTEAF
>TRBV7-9|TRBJ2-5|-
ASSLRASGRQETQY
>TRBV5-1|TRBJ2-7|-
ASSLYVQGVPSYEQY
>TRBV6-5|TRBJ2-1|-
ASRRLSEQF
>TRBV5-1|TRBJ2-1|-
ASSPQGTSGRASYNEQF
>TRBV9|TRBJ1-1|-
ASSDSTNSNTEAF
>TRBV30|TRBJ2-1|-
AQPGGRQF
>TRBV28|TRBJ2-3|once
ASSSQQGAGTDTQY
>TRBV15|TRBJ2-7|-
ATSRSRREGLNEQY
>TRBV7-6|TRBJ2-1|-
ASSLERVGRNEQF
>TRBV5-4|TRBJ2-7|-
ASSLALTSGSSGEQY
>TRBV2|TRBJ2-3|-
ASSEQGVTDTQY
>TRBV7-2|TRBJ1-2|-
ASSLGGGQGGYGYT
>TRBV7-6|TRBJ2-3|-
ASSGIAGAADTQY
>TRBV7-9|TRBJ2-3|-
ATSGRAGTDTQY
>TRBV9|TRBJ1-1|-
ASSPWNTEAF
>TRBV9|TRBJ2-1|-
ASSVDSGRLNEQF
>TRBV5-5|TRBJ1-1|-
ASSFLGQGANLRTEAF
>TRBV4-1|TRBJ2-1|-
ASSLRLDGTSHEQF
>TRBV6-5|TRBJ1-2|-
ASSYRQGYGYT
>TRBV28|TRBJ2-7|-
ASSSLLGTSGRFLSYEQY
>TRBV2|TRBJ1-3|few
ASSEGTGGNTIY
>TRBV5-1|TRBJ2-1|-
ASSLGQGARWNEQF
>TRBV29-1|TRBJ2-1|-
SALTGNEQF
>TRBV5-1|TRBJ2-5|-
ASSLGQGAGETQY
>TRBV19|TRBJ2-4|few
ASRTHQDIQY
>TRBV5-1|TRBJ1-1|-
ASSSRTGNTEAF
>TRBV5-8|TRBJ1-4|few
ASRPGQGAANEKLF
>TRBV7-3|TRBJ2-7|-
ASSLTRDYEQY
>TRBV19|-|-
ASSLTRDRSYEQY
>TRBV21-1|TRBJ2-2|-
ATPIRELDAGELF